Each of the 13 T cell receptor beta chains below was sequenced from the same sample in a study of regulatory T cells in long-lasting Graves disease. According to the study, TCR beta libraries were built with iRepertoire HTBI primers and CDR3-region Arm-PCR. A single record per CDR3 protein comes from TCRdb applying MiXCR to the multiplex PCR reads. The table lists 550,000 or so distinct CDR3 sequences, around 12% of them singletons. The time point was: newly diagnosed GD, antithyroid drugs for less than 3 months. TCR sequences were obtained from RNA taken from PBMCs. The data also belong to a second study, concerning T cells in Graves' hyperthyroidism and ophthalmopathy.

Sample: peripheral blood mononuclear cells (PBMCs), taken at new diagnosis, from a patient treated with antithyroid drugs. The origin of the receptors is a woman in her twenties or thirties with Graves disease.

This clonotype was recorded at least ten times. The rearrangement uses TRBV13 and TRBJ2-1, with D unclear. CDR3 length equals 13 residues. CDR1 and CDR2 from the germline V gene are PRHDT and FYEKMQ (reference sequence). V was trimmed by 0 bases and J by 8 bases, leaving 8 bases between them. CDR3 amino acids: CASSLGLADEQFF. The CDR3 DNA sequence: TGTGCCAGCAGCTTAGGGTTAGCCGATGAGCAGTTCTTC.

This clonotype was counted many times. The chain links TRBV5-1 to TRBJ2-1, with a possible D match to TRBD1 (5 bases). The CDR3 contains 16 residues. Germline V lookup: CDR1 SGHRS, CDR2 YFSETQ. V was cut by 4 bases and J by 0 bases, with 14 bases left in between. The CDR3: CASSRGPGPSYNEQFF. The CDR3 coding sequence is TGCGCCAGCAGCCGAGGTCCAGGGCCCTCCTACAATGAGCAGTTCTTC.

This clonotype has just a few counts. The chain joins TRBV20-1 to TRBJ2-1; D call uncertain. The CDR3 has 15 amino acids. Looked up from germline, CDR1 is DFQATT and CDR2 is SNEGSKA (reference sequence). Trimming pared 0 bases from V and 4 bases from J, leaving 13 bases between. CDR3 sequence reads: CSARDRIDPYNEQFF. The CDR3 DNA follows: TGCAGTGCTAGAGATCGAATCGACCCGTACAATGAGCAGTTCTTC.

V gene TRBV11-2 combines with J gene TRBJ2-1; D ambiguous. V dropped 3 bases and J dropped 7 bases, with 13 bases sitting between them. Germline V lookup: CDR1 SGHAT, CDR2 FQNNGV. The CDR3 runs 14 residues. The DNA of the CDR3 is TGTGCCAGCAGCTTTTTGAGAAATGGGAATGAGCAGTTCTTC. Its protein is CASSFLRNGNEQFF.

This clonotype occurred a few times. The gene calls are TRBV27 and TRBJ2-7, with TRBD2 matching 7 bases. The CDR3 extends over 13 amino acids. The junction had 5 bases not matched to a gene; V was cut back by 4 bases and J by 5 bases. Looked up from germline, CDR1 is MNHEY and CDR2 is SMNVEV (reference sequence). CDR3 sequence: CASSSGRAHEQYF. The CDR3, as DNA: TGTGCCAGCAGTTCGGGGAGGGCCCACGAGCAGTACTTC.

A few counts support this clonotype. This chain uses TRBV9 with TRBJ2-1; TRBD2 might be the D (7 bases). The CDR3 totals 13 residues. Germline CDR1 and CDR2: SGDLS and YYNGEE. Trimming took 6 bases from V and 5 from J, leaving 12 bases between them. CDR3 in DNA: TGTGCCAGCACAAAAGGGGGGGACAATGAGCAGTTCTTC. This gives the protein CASTKGGDNEQFF.

Many counts were recorded for this clonotype. J is TRBJ2-3 and V is TRBV13; 8 positions agree with TRBD1. J lost 5 bases, V lost 3 bases, and 4 bases had no gene match. From germline, CDR1 is PRHDT and CDR2 FYEKMQ (reference sequence). The CDR3 has 14 residues. CDR3 in amino acids: CASSFWTGLDTQYF. CDR3 DNA: TGTGCCAGCAGCTTTTGGACAGGGTTAGATACGCAGTATTTT.

In this sample, this clonotype turned up many times. The chain links TRBV6-5 to TRBJ1-2; a possible D gene is TRBD1 (5 bases). V lost 3 bases and J lost 10, with 12 bases in between. The germline V gene encodes CDR1 MNHEY and CDR2 SVGAGI. This CDR3 is built from 12 residues. The CDR3 nucleotides are TGTGCCAGCAGTTATTCGTCCAGGGACTACACCTTC. Translating it yields CASSYSSRDYTF.

This clonotype was observed many times. V gene TRBV7-2 combines with J gene TRBJ1-1; 9 nucleotides align to TRBD1. V lost 5 bases, J lost 6 bases, and 4 bases stayed unmatched. The CDR3 consists of 13 residues. Germline CDR1 SGHTA, CDR2 FQGNSA. CDR3 DNA: TGTGCCAGCAGCCAAACAGGGGGCGCTGAAGCTTTCTTT. Its translation: CASSQTGGAEAFF.

In this sample, this clonotype turned up many times. The chain has TRBV27 and TRBJ2-1, with 8 bases matching TRBD2. The germline CDR1 and CDR2 sequences are MNHEY and SMNVEV (reference sequence). The J segment lost 7 bases and the V segment lost 2 bases, leaving 13 bases of the junction unmatched. This CDR3 has 17 amino acids. The DNA of the CDR3 is TGTGCCAGCAGTTTAAGTGGGCTAGCGGGCGGAGGGAATGAGCAGTTCTTC. This encodes CASSLSGLAGGGNEQFF.

The genes are TRBV7-3 and TRBJ1-1, with D possibly being TRBD1 (5 bases). This CDR3 contains 13 residues. Trimming took 3 bases from V and 5 from J, leaving 10 bases between them. In germline, CDR1 is SGHTA, CDR2 FQGTGA. The CDR3 coding sequence is TGTGCCAGCAGCTTGATGGGGGGAACTGAAGCTTTCTTT. This translates into CASSLMGGTEAFF.

This clonotype was seen many times. J is TRBJ1-2 and V is TRBV20-1, with a possible D match to TRBD1 (5 bases). Trimming took off 3 bases at V and 2 bases at J, with 7 bases between the two ends. Germline V gene data show CDR1 as DFQATT and CDR2 as SNEGSKA (reference sequence). The CDR3 is 12 amino acids. For the CDR3, the DNA is TGCAGTGCTAGGGGGGACAACTATGGCTACACCTTC. It yields the protein CSARGDNYGYTF.

The chain links TRBV20-1 to TRBJ2-7; the match to TRBD1 covers 7 bases. Unmatched junction bases numbered 5, after V lost 4 bases and J lost 2 bases. The CDR3 has 13 amino acids. Germline CDR1 is DFQATT and CDR2 is SNEGSKA (reference sequence). This CDR3 is CSATGQAPYEQYF. The CDR3 DNA follows: TGCAGTGCTACTGGACAGGCCCCCTACGAGCAGTACTTC.